These 12 T cell receptor beta chains came from one sample sequenced in a study of blood T cell repertoires in COVID-19. The repertoire was sequenced with immunoSEQ multiplex PCR; TCRdb's copy has only in-frame clones and lacks some. The sample consists of 150,000 to 200,000 clones, about 89% of them appearing once. Sequenced sample: peripheral blood. Every receptor here comes from a man aged 65 to 85 with acute or convalescent COVID-19.

The chain carries TRBV23-1 and TRBJ1-2; D is unclear. TRBV23-1 is placed among ORFs of uncertain function. CDR3 size: 15 residues. Deletions cut 0 bases from V and 0 bases from J, with 8 bases between. Written as DNA, the CDR3 is TGCGCCAGCAGTCAATCCGGGGTCACTAACTATGGCTACACCTTC. As protein: CASSQSGVTNYGYTF.

This rearrangement joins TRBV5-1 to TRBJ1-3; TRBD1 agrees at 7 bases. CDR1 and CDR2 from the germline V gene are SGHRS and YFSETQ. The CDR3 spans 15 residues. Trimming at V came to 1 base and at J to 1 base, leaving 2 bases not matched to a gene. The CDR3 sequence is CASSLLQGSGNTIYF. The CDR3 DNA follows: TGCGCCAGCAGCTTGTTACAGGGGTCTGGAAACACCATATATTTT.

The V gene is TRBV5-5, the J gene TRBJ2-5; maybe TRBD2 (6 bases). V lost 1 base to trimming and J lost 5 bases, with 18 bases between them. The CDR3 is made up of 16 amino acids. CDR1 is SGHKS and CDR2 is YYEKEE in the germline V gene (reference sequence). CDR3 nucleotide sequence: TGTGCCAGCAGCTTGCTTATCGGAGGGGCAGGGGAGACCCAGTACTTC. Protein: CASSLLIGGAGETQYF. The full variable domain, in which reference TRBV5-5 and TRBJ2-5 provide the parts outside the CDR3, is DAGVTQSPTHLIKTRGQQVTLRCSPISGHKSVSWYQQVLGQGPQFIFQYYEKEERGRGNFPDRFSARQFPNYSSELNVNALLLGDSALYLCASSLLIGGAGETQYFGPGTRLLVL.

For this clone: No DNA is shown, since the ends of the CDR3 on it are uncertain; the CDR3 is the one TCRdb lists. The V gene is TRBV10-1, the J gene TRBJ2-1; the listed D gene, TRBD2, was not tested against the DNA. Germline V gene sequence: CDR1 WNHNN, CDR2 SYGVQD (reference sequence). The CDR3 is 13 amino acids long, termini counted. The CDR3 loop is CASSAVAGGIQFF.

This clone turned up a few times. The V and J genes are TRBV11-2 and TRBJ1-1, with a tentative D call TRBD1 (6 bases). The V end lost 0 bases, the J end lost 7 bases, and 9 bases lay between the germline ends. Germline CDR1 SGHAT, CDR2 FQNNGV. This CDR3 is built from 13 residues. DNA for the CDR3: TGTGCCAGCAGCTTAGATTCAGGGGTTGAAGCTTTCTTT. This translates into CASSLDSGVEAFF.

The CDR3 region is CASSFSYEQYF. DNA of the CDR3: TGTGCCAGCAGTTTTTCGTACGAGCAGTACTTC. The chain uses TRBV6-5 and TRBJ2-7; the D is unclear. CDR3 length: 11 residues. V was clipped by 4 bases and J by 4 bases, with 5 bases between them. The V gene's germline CDR1 is MNHEY and CDR2 SVGAGI.

The rearrangement joins TRBV3-1 (or the pseudogene TRBV3-2) to TRBJ2-1; the match to TRBD2 covers 12 bases. V lost 4 bases, J lost 5 bases, and 9 bases stayed unmatched. The CDR3 totals 17 residues. Germline V gene lookup returns CDR1 LGHDT and CDR2 YNNKEL (reference sequence). In DNA form, the CDR3 reads TGTGCCAGCAGCCCACAGGGGACTAGCGGGCCGAACAATGAGCAGTTCTTC. It yields the protein CASSPQGTSGPNNEQFF.

V is TRBV14 and J is TRBJ1-5; tentatively, D is TRBD1 (5 bases). The CDR3 is 18 amino acids. Looked up from germline, CDR1 is SGHDN and CDR2 is FVKESK. The V end was cut by 0 bases, the J end by 0 bases, with 15 bases between. CDR3 region: CASSQDRGSRYSNQPQHF. The CDR3 DNA follows: TGTGCCAGCAGCCAAGATAGGGGCAGCCGCTATAGCAATCAGCCCCAGCATTTT.

In nucleotides, the CDR3 is TGCGCCAGCAGCTGGACAGGGGGCTCCTACGAGCAGTACTTC. This translates into CASSWTGGSYEQYF. This chain connects TRBV5-1 to TRBJ2-7, with 10 bases matching TRBD1. This CDR3 region has 14 residues. CDR1 and CDR2 from the germline V gene are SGHRS and YFSETQ. The V and J ends lost 3 bases and 0 bases, in that order; junction bases with no gene match: 0.

The rearrangement links TRBV11-2 to TRBJ2-1, with 8 bases aligning to TRBD2. V trimming: 1 base; J trimming: 7 bases; junction bases outside the gene matches: 3. Germline assignment: CDR1 SGHAT and CDR2 FQNNGV. The CDR3 consists of 14 residues. As DNA, the CDR3 is TGTGCCAGCAGCTTAGCGGGAGGGGTAAATGAGCAGTTCTTC. This gives the protein CASSLAGGVNEQFF.

This clone has a single count. The chain carries TRBV2 and TRBJ1-6; the match to TRBD1 covers 7 bases. Looked up from germline, CDR1 is SNHLY and CDR2 is FYNNEI. The CDR3 loop spans 15 amino acids. V gave up 4 bases and J gave up 10 bases; unmatched junction bases: 10. CDR3 sequence: CASSVFQGGESPLHF. Here the CDR3 DNA reads TGTGCCAGCAGTGTATTCCAAGGGGGCGAATCACCCCTCCACTTT.

The V and J genes are TRBV7-9 and TRBJ1-5; a weak D match, TRBD1 (6 bases). CDR3 length equals 14 residues. V was cut by 2 bases and J by 5 bases, with 10 bases left in between. Looked up from germline, CDR1 is SEHNR and CDR2 is FQNEAQ (reference sequence). CDR3 amino acids: CASSLRDTHQPQHF. In DNA form, the CDR3 reads TGTGCCAGCAGCTTAAGGGACACACATCAGCCCCAGCATTTT. The whole variable domain, remainder taken from reference TRBV7-9 and TRBJ1-5, is DTGVSQNPRHKITKRGQNVTFRCDPISEHNRLYWYRQTLGQGPEFLTYFQNEAQLEKSRLLSDRFSAERPKGSFSTLEIQRTEQGDSAMYLCASSLRDTHQPQHFGDGTRLSIL.